The 5 T cell receptor beta chains below all came from one sample that was sequenced in a study of T-cell memory formation after mild COVID-19. TCRdb re-called the 5' RACE reads with MiXCR, one entry per CDR3 protein. The sample contains just over 400,000 distinct CDR3 sequences, 20% to 30% of which appear only once. Sequencing was performed on PBMCs or a T cell subset sorted from them (not recorded which). The receptors originated from an adult woman who had mild COVID-19 (a few samples of this study predate the infection). Cell type and time point are not known.

The V gene is TRBV4-2, the J gene TRBJ2-5, with 7 nucleotides matching TRBD2. This CDR3 has 15 residues. Germline CDR1 reads LGHNA; CDR2 reads YNFKEQ. V lost 4 bases, J lost 1 base, and 6 bases stayed unmatched. The CDR3 bases are TGTGCCAGCAGCCCCCGGGGGGAGATCCAAGAGACCCAGTACTTC. It is translated as CASSPRGEIQETQYF.

The chain couples TRBV20-1 to TRBJ2-1, with TRBD2 matching over 10 bases. CDR1 DFQATT and CDR2 SNEGSKA come from the germline V gene (reference sequence). The CDR3 extends over 16 amino acids. V shed 6 bases and J 5 bases; nucleotides not matched to a gene: 13. The CDR3 reads CSAGASGGISHNEQFF. The CDR3 DNA reads as TGCAGTGCCGGGGCTAGCGGGGGAATATCACACAATGAGCAGTTCTTC.

This chain links TRBV7-2 with TRBJ2-3; D not certain. The germline V gene encodes CDR1 SGHTA and CDR2 FQGNSA. The V end lost 5 bases, the J end lost 3 bases, and 6 bases lay between the germline ends. The CDR3 covers 12 residues. CDR3 sequence reads: CASSVKTDTQYF. CDR3 in DNA: TGTGCCAGCAGCGTAAAAACAGATACGCAGTATTTT.

This clonotype showed up just a few times. The chain joins TRBV7-9 to TRBJ2-3; 7 nucleotides agree with TRBD1. This CDR3 is 16 amino acids long. Looked up from germline, CDR1 is SEHNR and CDR2 is FQNEAQ (reference sequence). The V and J ends lost 4 bases and 2 bases, in that order; junction bases with no gene match: 9. In DNA, the CDR3 is TGTGCCAGCAGCTGGCGACAGGGAGCCCTCACAGATACGCAGTATTTT. It codes for CASSWRQGALTDTQYF. The entire variable domain, with the rest obtained from reference TRBV7-9 and TRBJ2-3, is as follows: DTGVSQNPRHKITKRGQNVTFRCDPISEHNRLYWYRQTLGQGPEFLTYFQNEAQLEKSRLLSDRFSAERPKGSFSTLEIQRTEQGDSAMYLCASSWRQGALTDTQYFGPGTRLTVL.

This clonotype was counted only a few times. The gene calls are TRBV29-1 and TRBJ2-7, with 7 bases aligning to TRBD2. Trimming removed 8 bases from V and 2 bases from J; junction bases left unmatched: 12. The CDR3 runs to 14 residues. CDR1 is SQVTM, CDR2 ANQGSEA, per germline. The CDR3 loop reads CSTDGGGSAYEQYF. The CDR3 DNA follows: TGCAGCACCGATGGTGGCGGGAGCGCCTACGAGCAGTACTTC.